This passage covers 8 T cell receptor beta chains from one sample sequenced in a study of T cells in Graves' hyperthyroidism and ophthalmopathy. Authors of the study amplified TCR beta CDR3 regions from RNA transcripts. The HTBI set primed first-round TCR CDR3 RT-PCR. Via MiXCR, TCRdb re-called the multiplex PCR reads, giving one row per CDR3 protein. The sample yields around 600,000 distinct CDR3 sequences, around 16% seen once. Material: blood. These receptors were obtained from a woman younger than 45 with Graves' hyperthyroidism.

The chain employs TRBV24-1 and TRBJ1-5; D is uncertain. This CDR3 region has 12 residues. V shed 4 bases and J shed 4 bases, with 4 bases lying between them. The germline V gene encodes CDR1 KGHDR and CDR2 SFDVKD. The CDR3 sequence: CATSEPNQPQHF. CDR3 sequence (DNA): TGTGCCACCAGTGAGCCTAATCAGCCCCAGCATTTT.

The table lists this clonotype with many counts. This sequence joins TRBV12-3 or TRBV12-4 and TRBJ2-7, with 10 positions matching TRBD2. V was clipped by 6 bases and J by 3 bases; unmatched bases: 8. This CDR3 comprises 15 residues. The CDR3 reads CASRAGTSDYYEQYF. The CDR3 nucleotides are TGTGCCAGCAGAGCCGGGACTAGCGACTACTACGAGCAGTACTTC.

To note about this clonotype: A much more abundant neighbour one base away suggests this may be a read error. V gene TRBV30 combines with J gene TRBJ2-1, with TRBD1 matching over 7 bases. J lost 4 bases, V lost 5 bases, and 8 bases had no gene match. The CDR3 runs to 14 residues. Germline lookup yields CDR1 GTSNPN and CDR2 SVGIG (reference sequence). CDR3 sequence: CAWAGDSPYNEQFF. In DNA, the CDR3 is TGTGCCTGGGCTGGGGACAGCCCTTACAATGAGCAGTTCTTC.

This clonotype was detected many times. The rearrangement joins TRBV3-1 to TRBJ2-2; no reliable D call. CDR3 length: 14 residues. V shed 4 bases and J shed 0 bases, with 6 bases lying between them. CDR1 and CDR2 from the germline V gene are LGHDT and YNNKEL (reference sequence). The CDR3 coding sequence is TGTGCCAGCAGCCCACGGACGAACACCGGGGAGCTGTTTTTT. This gives the protein CASSPRTNTGELFF.

The chain carries TRBV7-9 and TRBJ2-3, with 10 bases aligning to TRBD2. Germline-derived CDR1 and CDR2 are SEHNR and FQNEAQ (reference sequence). Germline trimming cut 3 bases from V and 2 bases from J; bases unmatched to any gene: 5. This CDR3 comprises 16 residues. In DNA form, the CDR3 reads TGTGCCAGCAGCTTTAGCGGGAGGCCCTCCACAGATACGCAGTATTTT. Its protein is CASSFSGRPSTDTQYF. Full variable domain (rest looked up from reference TRBV7-9 and TRBJ2-3): DTGVSQNPRHKITKRGQNVTFRCDPISEHNRLYWYRQTLGQGPEFLTYFQNEAQLEKSRLLSDRFSAERPKGSFSTLEIQRTEQGDSAMYLCASSFSGRPSTDTQYFGPGTRLTVL.

This clonotype was recorded many times. V and J are TRBV20-1 and TRBJ2-5; D may match TRBD1 or TRBD2 (6 bases each). The DNA end favors TRBJ2-1, so the J call may be wrong. The CDR3 is 15 amino acids. Germline V gene lookup returns CDR1 DFQATT and CDR2 SNEGSKA (reference sequence). The CDR3 DNA follows: TGCAGTGCTAGAGTCCTGGACAGCCCTCGGGAGACCCAGTTCTTC. It specifies CSARVLDSPRETQFF.

The chain recombines TRBV6-2 or TRBV6-3 with TRBJ2-6; the match to TRBD1 covers 8 bases. CDR1 is MNHEY, CDR2 SVGEGT, per germline. V was pared by 8 bases and J by 0 bases, with 6 bases of the junction left unmatched. The CDR3 has 16 amino acids. The CDR3: CASGDRRVSGANVLTF. In DNA form, the CDR3 reads TGTGCCAGCGGGGACAGGAGAGTCTCTGGGGCCAACGTCCTGACTTTC.

This clonotype was seen only a few times. The V gene is TRBV12-3 or TRBV12-4, the J gene TRBJ2-3; D unclear. This CDR3 is 13 amino acids long. Trimming stripped 7 bases from V and 0 bases from J, with 8 bases between. The CDR3 protein is CASTATSTDTQYF. The CDR3 DNA follows: TGTGCCAGCACCGCGACTAGCACAGATACGCAGTATTTT.